Shown below are 3 T cell receptor beta chains from a single sample sequenced in a study of sequential checkpoint blockade in melanoma. This table comes from immunoSEQ multiplex PCR, and its TCRdb copy is limited to in-frame clones, with some not included. The profile covers approximately 8,200 clones, with around three fifths appearing a single time and roughly 18% taken by the ten largest. Treatment in this sample: randomized to nivolumab then ipilimumab (arm A) or the reverse (arm B). Sequenced material: CD8+ T cells sorted from blood (inferred from file names), taken from a patient given nivolumab and ipilimumab in sequence. The receptors derive from a human donor with melanoma.

The chain's CDR3 is CASSGTGGYYGYTF. As DNA, the CDR3 is TGTGCCAGCAGCGGGACAGGGGGCTACTATGGCTACACCTTC. The V gene is TRBV2, the J gene TRBJ1-2; 12 bases fit TRBD1. CDR3 length equals 14 residues. Germline CDR1 and CDR2: SNHLY and FYNNEI. The ends lost 6 bases at V and 3 bases at J; junction bases unmatched: 2.

The chain couples TRBV2 to TRBJ1-1; tentative D call: TRBD1 (6 bases). Between the trimmed V and J ends, which lost 5 bases and 3 bases, there was a span of 10 bases. Germline loops: CDR1 SNHLY, CDR2 FYNNEI. The CDR3 runs to 13 residues. The CDR3: CASSQQGHTEAFF. CDR3 DNA: TGTGCCAGCAGTCAACAGGGTCACACTGAAGCTTTCTTT.

The chain links TRBV11-2 to TRBJ1-1, with a tentative D call TRBD1 (6 bases). From germline, CDR1 is SGHAT and CDR2 FQNNGV. The CDR3 has 13 amino acids. V was shortened by 4 bases and J by 3 bases, with 9 bases between the two germline ends. The CDR3: CASSYDRYTEAFF. The CDR3 region has the DNA TGTGCCAGCAGCTATGACAGGTACACTGAAGCTTTCTTT. The whole variable domain, remainder taken from reference TRBV11-2 and TRBJ1-1, is EAGVAQSPRYKIIEKRQSVAFWCNPISGHATLYWYQQILGQGPKLLIQFQNNGVVDDSQLPKDRFSAERLKGVDSTLKIQPAKLEDSAVYLCASSYDRYTEAFFGQGTRLTVV.